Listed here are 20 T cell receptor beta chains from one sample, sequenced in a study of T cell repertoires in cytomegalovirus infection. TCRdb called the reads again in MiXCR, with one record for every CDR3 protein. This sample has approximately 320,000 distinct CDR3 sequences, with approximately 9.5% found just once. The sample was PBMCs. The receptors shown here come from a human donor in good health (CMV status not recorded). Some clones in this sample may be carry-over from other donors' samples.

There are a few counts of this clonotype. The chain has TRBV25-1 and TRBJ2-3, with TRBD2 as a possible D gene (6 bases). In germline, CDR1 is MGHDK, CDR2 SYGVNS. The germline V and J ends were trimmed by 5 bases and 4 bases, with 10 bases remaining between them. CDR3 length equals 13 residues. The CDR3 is CASSLAAADTQYF. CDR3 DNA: TGTGCCAGCAGTTTAGCGGCCGCAGATACGCAGTATTTT. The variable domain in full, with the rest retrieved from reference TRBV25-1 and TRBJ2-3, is EADIYQTPRYLVIGTGKKITLECSQTMGHDKMYWYQQDPGMELHLIHYSYGVNSTEKGDLSSESTVSRIRTEHFPLTLESARPSHTSQYLCASSLAAADTQYFGPGTRLTVL.

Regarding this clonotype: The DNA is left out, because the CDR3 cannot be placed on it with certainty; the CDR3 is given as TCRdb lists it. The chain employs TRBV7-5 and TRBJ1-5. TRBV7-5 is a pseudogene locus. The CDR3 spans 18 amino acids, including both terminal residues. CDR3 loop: CISVPEASEDYSNQPQHF.

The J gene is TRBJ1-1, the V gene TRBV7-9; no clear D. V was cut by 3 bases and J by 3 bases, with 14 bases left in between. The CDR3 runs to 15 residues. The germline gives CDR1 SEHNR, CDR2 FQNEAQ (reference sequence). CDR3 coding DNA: TGTGCCAGCAGCTTGGGGTCTTTGGGCCACACTGAAGCTTTCTTT. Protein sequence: CASSLGSLGHTEAFF.

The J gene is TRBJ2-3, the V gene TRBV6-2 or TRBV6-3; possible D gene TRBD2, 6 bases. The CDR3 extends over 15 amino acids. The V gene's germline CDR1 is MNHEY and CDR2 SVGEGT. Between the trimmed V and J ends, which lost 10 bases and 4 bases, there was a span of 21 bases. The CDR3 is CATQAGRVGADTQYF. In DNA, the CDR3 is TGTGCCACCCAAGCGGGTCGCGTCGGGGCAGATACGCAGTATTTT.

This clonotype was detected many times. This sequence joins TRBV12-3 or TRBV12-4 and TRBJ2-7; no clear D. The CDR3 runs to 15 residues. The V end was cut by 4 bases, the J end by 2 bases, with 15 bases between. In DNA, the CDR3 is TGTGCCAGCAGTTCTGGGCAGATCCCCCCCTACGAGCAGTACTTC. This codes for CASSSGQIPPYEQYF.

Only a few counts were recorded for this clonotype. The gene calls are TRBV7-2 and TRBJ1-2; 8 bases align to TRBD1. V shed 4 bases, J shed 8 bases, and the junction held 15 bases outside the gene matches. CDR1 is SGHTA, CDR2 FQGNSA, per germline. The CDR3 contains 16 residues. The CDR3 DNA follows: TGTGCCAGCAGCTCGCCGGGACAGGCCATTTCTAAGGGCTACACCTTC. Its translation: CASSSPGQAISKGYTF. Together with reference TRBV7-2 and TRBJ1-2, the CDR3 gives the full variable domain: GAGVSQSPSNKVTEKGKDVELRCDPISGHTALYWYRQSLGQGLEFLIYFQGNSAPDKSGLPSDRFSAERTGGSVSTLTIQRTQQEDSAVYLCASSSPGQAISKGYTFGSGTRLTVV.

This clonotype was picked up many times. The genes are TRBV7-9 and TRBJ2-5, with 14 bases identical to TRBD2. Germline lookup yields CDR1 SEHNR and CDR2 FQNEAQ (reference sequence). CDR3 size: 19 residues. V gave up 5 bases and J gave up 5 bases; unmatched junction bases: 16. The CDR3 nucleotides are TGTGCCAGCAGCCATAAGACTAGCGGGAGGGCCCGGGTCCGGGAGACCCAGTACTTC. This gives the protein CASSHKTSGRARVRETQYF.

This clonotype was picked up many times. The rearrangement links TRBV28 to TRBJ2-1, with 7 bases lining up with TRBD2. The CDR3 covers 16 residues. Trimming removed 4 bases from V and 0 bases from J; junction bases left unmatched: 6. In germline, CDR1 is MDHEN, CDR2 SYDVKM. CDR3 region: CASSYSGRSSYNEQFF. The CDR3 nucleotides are TGTGCCAGCAGTTACTCCGGGAGGAGCTCCTACAATGAGCAGTTCTTC.

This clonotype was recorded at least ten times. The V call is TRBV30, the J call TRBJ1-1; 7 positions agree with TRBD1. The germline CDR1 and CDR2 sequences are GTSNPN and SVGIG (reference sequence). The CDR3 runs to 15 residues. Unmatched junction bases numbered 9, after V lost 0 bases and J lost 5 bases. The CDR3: CAWSVIDKGATEAFF. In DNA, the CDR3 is TGTGCCTGGAGTGTTATTGATAAGGGGGCTACTGAAGCTTTCTTT.

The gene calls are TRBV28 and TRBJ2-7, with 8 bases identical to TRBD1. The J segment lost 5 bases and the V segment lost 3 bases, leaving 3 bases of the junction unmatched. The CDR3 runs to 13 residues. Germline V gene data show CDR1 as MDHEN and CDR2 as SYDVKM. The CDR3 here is CASSLDRVDEQYF. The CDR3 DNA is TGTGCCAGCAGTTTGGACAGGGTCGACGAGCAGTACTTC.

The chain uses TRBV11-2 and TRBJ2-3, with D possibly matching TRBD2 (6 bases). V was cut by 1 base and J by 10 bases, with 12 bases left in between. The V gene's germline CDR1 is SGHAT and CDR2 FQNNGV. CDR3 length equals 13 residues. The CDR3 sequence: CASSLGGTSPQYF. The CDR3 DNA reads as TGTGCCAGCAGCTTAGGGGGAACTAGCCCGCAGTATTTT.

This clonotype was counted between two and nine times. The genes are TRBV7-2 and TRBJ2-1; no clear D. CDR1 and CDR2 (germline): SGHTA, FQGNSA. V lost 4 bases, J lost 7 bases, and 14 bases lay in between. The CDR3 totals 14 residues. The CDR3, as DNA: TGTGCCAGCAGCTCCCAGGTCGGCCGGAATGAGCAGTTCTTC. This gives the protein CASSSQVGRNEQFF. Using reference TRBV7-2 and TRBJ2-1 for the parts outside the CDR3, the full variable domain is GAGVSQSPSNKVTEKGKDVELRCDPISGHTALYWYRQSLGQGLEFLIYFQGNSAPDKSGLPSDRFSAERTGGSVSTLTIQRTQQEDSAVYLCASSSQVGRNEQFFGPGTRLTVL.

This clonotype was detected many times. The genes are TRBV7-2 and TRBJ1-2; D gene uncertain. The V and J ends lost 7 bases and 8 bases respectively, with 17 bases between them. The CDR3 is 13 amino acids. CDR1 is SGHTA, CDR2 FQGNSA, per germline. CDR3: CASTTSGPKGYTF. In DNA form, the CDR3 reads TGTGCCAGCACCACCTCCGGTCCTAAAGGCTACACCTTC.

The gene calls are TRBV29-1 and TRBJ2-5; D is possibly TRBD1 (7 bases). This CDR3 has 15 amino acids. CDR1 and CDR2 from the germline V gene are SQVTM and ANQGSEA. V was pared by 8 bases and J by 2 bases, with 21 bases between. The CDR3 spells CSLLSRGEIQETQYF. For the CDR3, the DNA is TGCAGCCTTTTGAGCAGGGGGGAGATTCAAGAGACCCAGTACTTC. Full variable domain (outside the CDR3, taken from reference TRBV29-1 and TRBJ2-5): SAVISQKPSRDICQRGTSLTIQCQVDSQVTMMFWYRQQPGQSLTLIATANQGSEATYESGFVIDKFPISRPNLTFSTLTVSNMSPEDSSIYLCSLLSRGEIQETQYFGPGTRLLVL.

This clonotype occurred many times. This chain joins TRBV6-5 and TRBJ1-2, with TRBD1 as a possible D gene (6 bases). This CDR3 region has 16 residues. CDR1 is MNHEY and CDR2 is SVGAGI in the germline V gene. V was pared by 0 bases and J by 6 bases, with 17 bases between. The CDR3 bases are TGTGCCAGCAGTTACTCATGGACAGCGTGGGCGGATGGCTACACCTTC. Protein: CASSYSWTAWADGYTF.

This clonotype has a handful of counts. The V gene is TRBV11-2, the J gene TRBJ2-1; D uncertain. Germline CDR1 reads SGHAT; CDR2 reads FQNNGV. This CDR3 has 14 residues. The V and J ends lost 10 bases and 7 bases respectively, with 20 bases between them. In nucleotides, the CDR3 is TGTGCCACCCACCTGGGTGGAATGAGGAATGAGCAGTTCTTC. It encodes CATHLGGMRNEQFF.

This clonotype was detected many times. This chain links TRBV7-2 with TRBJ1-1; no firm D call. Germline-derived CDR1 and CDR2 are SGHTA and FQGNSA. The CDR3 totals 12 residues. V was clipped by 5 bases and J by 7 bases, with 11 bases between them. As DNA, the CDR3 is TGTGCCAGCAGCCCCCAGGCAATTGAAGCTTTCTTT. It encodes CASSPQAIEAFF.

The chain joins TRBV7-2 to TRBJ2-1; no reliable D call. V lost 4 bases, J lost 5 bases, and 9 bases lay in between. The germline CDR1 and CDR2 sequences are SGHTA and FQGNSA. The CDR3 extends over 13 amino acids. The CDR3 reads CASSSPADNEQFF. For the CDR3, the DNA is TGTGCCAGCAGCTCGCCCGCCGACAATGAGCAGTTCTTC.

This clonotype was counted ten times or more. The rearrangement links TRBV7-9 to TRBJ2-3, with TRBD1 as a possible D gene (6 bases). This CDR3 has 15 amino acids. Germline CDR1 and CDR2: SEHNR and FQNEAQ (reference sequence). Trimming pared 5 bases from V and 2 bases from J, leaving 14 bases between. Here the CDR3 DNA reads TGTGCCAGCAGCCTCAGAGGGGGTAACACAGATACGCAGTATTTT. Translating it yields CASSLRGGNTDTQYF.

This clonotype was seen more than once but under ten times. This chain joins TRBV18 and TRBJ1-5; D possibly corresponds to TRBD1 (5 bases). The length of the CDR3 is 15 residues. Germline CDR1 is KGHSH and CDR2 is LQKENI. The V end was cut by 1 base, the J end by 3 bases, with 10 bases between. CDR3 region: CASSPRGTDNQPQHF. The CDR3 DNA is TGTGCCAGCTCACCACGCGGGACGGACAATCAGCCCCAGCATTTT.